The 14 T cell receptor beta chains given below trace back to one sample, sequenced in a study of beta chain features in type 1 diabetes. Study-wide points: Researchers report that Type 1 diabetes patients had moderately but significantly shorter TCRB CDR3s across all four CD4+ subsets.

Antigen specificity for these receptors is unknown. The entirety of the isolated RNA underwent reverse transcription, so expressed TCRB transcripts were sequenced. Method: immunoSEQ multiplex PCR; TCRdb's copy keeps in-frame clones and lacks some. The table lists about 710,000 clones, roughly 13% of them singletons. The specimen was naive CD4+ T cells from blood. These TCRs come from a man in his late teens or twenties with type 1 diabetes.

This clone was counted a few times. The chain links TRBV6-1 to TRBJ2-3; 11 positions match TRBD2. V shed 4 bases and J 0 bases; nucleotides not matched to a gene: 9. The CDR3 contains 18 residues. Germline V gene sequence: CDR1 MNHNS, CDR2 SASEGT. The CDR3 region is CASSGGTSGPMSTDTQYF. In DNA form, the CDR3 reads TGTGCCAGCAGTGGGGGGACTAGCGGACCGATGAGCACAGATACGCAGTATTTT.

This clone occurred a few times. This chain joins TRBV9 and TRBJ2-3; tentative D call: TRBD1 (5 bases). CDR1 and CDR2 from the germline V gene are SGDLS and YYNGEE. The CDR3 has 14 amino acids. V lost 3 bases, J lost 2 bases, and 10 bases lay in between. CDR3 nucleotide sequence: TGTGCCAGCAGCGAAGGGGCCCACACAGATACGCAGTATTTT. This gives the protein CASSEGAHTDTQYF.

This clone came up a few times. V gene TRBV29-1 combines with J gene TRBJ2-1; D is perhaps TRBD2 (6 bases). V was trimmed by 6 bases and J by 7 bases, leaving 19 bases between them. The CDR3 loop spans 14 amino acids. Germline-derived CDR1 and CDR2 are SQVTM and ANQGSEA. CDR3 DNA: TGCAGCGTCAACCCTGGGACTCCGCAGAATGAGCAGTTCTTC. This codes for CSVNPGTPQNEQFF.

V usage is TRBV2 and J usage is TRBJ2-5; D remains unclear. Germline loops: CDR1 SNHLY, CDR2 FYNNEI. The CDR3 consists of 14 residues. The V end was cut by 2 bases, the J end by 2 bases, with 9 bases between. The CDR3 nucleotides read TGTGCCAGCAGTGAAAGGTCAGAGCAAGAGACCCAGTACTTC. Protein product: CASSERSEQETQYF.

The chain employs TRBV5-1 and TRBJ2-1, with D perhaps matching TRBD1 (5 bases). Germline V gene data show CDR1 as SGHRS and CDR2 as YFSETQ. CDR3 size: 16 residues. The V end was cut by 0 bases, the J end by 6 bases, with 16 bases between. Written as DNA, the CDR3 is TGCGCCAGCAGCTTGGAGGGCAGGTCAACAGGCAATGAGCAGTTCTTC. It specifies CASSLEGRSTGNEQFF.

The V gene is TRBV5-4, the J gene TRBJ1-2; 11 bases align to TRBD1. This CDR3 has 13 amino acids. The germline V gene encodes CDR1 SGHNT and CDR2 YYREEE (reference sequence). Trimming at V came to 4 bases and at J to 8 bases, leaving 4 bases not matched to a gene. The CDR3 region is CASSGQGAEGYTF. The CDR3 DNA follows: TGTGCCAGCAGCGGACAGGGGGCGGAAGGCTACACCTTC.

This clone was detected only a few times. The J gene is TRBJ2-4, the V gene TRBV7-8; no clear D. The CDR3 is 15 amino acids. V lost 6 bases to trimming and J lost 1 base, with 13 bases between them. Germline CDR1 and CDR2: SGHVS and FQNEAQ. DNA for the CDR3: TGTGCCAGCAGTCAACACCAGTCGGCCAAAAACATTCAGTACTTC. The encoded protein is CASSQHQSAKNIQYF.

A note on this clone: The sample contains more than one DNA sequence encoding this CDR3. CDR3 loop: CASSPSGETQYF. The CDR3 region has the DNA TGTGCCAGCTCACCTTCCGGAGAGACCCAGTACTTC. J is TRBJ2-5 and V is TRBV18, with no clear D. This CDR3 has 12 residues. In germline, CDR1 is KGHSH, CDR2 LQKENI. V was trimmed by 3 bases and J by 4 bases, leaving 6 bases between them.

This clone was counted a few times. This rearrangement joins TRBV11-2 to TRBJ2-3; the D is unclear. This CDR3 contains 13 residues. The ends were cut back, 3 bases at V and 2 bases at J, with 6 bases in the middle. Per germline, CDR1 SGHAT and CDR2 FQNNGV. The CDR3 protein is CASSLSYTDTQYF. CDR3 DNA: TGTGCCAGCAGCTTGAGTTACACAGATACGCAGTATTTT.

This clone was seen a handful of times. The chain couples TRBV19 to TRBJ1-1, with D possibly being TRBD1 (5 bases). The germline V gene has CDR1 LNHDA and CDR2 SQIVND (reference sequence). CDR3 length equals 14 residues. The V end lost 4 bases, the J end lost 0 bases, and 9 bases lay between the germline ends. The CDR3 DNA sequence: TGTGCCAGTAGTACCCTGACAGTGAACACTGAAGCTTTCTTT. Its protein product is CASSTLTVNTEAFF.

The V and J genes are TRBV7-2 and TRBJ1-2; unclear D gene. Germline-derived CDR1 and CDR2 are SGHTA and FQGNSA. V lost 5 bases and J lost 7, with 23 bases in between. This CDR3 is built from 16 residues. Here the CDR3 DNA reads TGTGCCAGCAGCCATGCCGGGCTCCGCTTAACTGGTGGCTACACCTTC. Translation gives CASSHAGLRLTGGYTF.

This clone turned up a few times. This chain uses TRBV7-2 with TRBJ2-5; 8 bases are shared with TRBD1. The junction had 3 bases not matched to a gene; V was cut back by 2 bases and J by 4 bases. The germline V gene encodes CDR1 SGHTA and CDR2 FQGNSA. The CDR3 has 14 residues. DNA of the CDR3: TGTGCCAGCAGCTTAAGTGGGACAGGAGAGACCCAGTACTTC. Protein sequence: CASSLSGTGETQYF.

This chain connects TRBV11-2 to TRBJ2-4; 8 positions agree with TRBD1. The CDR3 has 16 amino acids. Germline trimming cut 5 bases from V and 6 bases from J; bases unmatched to any gene: 12. Germline V gives CDR1 SGHAT, CDR2 FQNNGV. CDR3 coding DNA: TGTGCCAGCAGCCCCGGCATAGACAGGGGAGGAAACATTCAGTACTTC. Protein product: CASSPGIDRGGNIQYF.

This clone was seen a handful of times. The CDR3 spells CASSQGQGMSDTQYF. In DNA form, the CDR3 reads TGTGCCAGCAGCCAAGGACAGGGAATGTCAGATACGCAGTATTTT. The chain joins TRBV4-2 to TRBJ2-3; 7 positions agree with TRBD1. In germline, CDR1 is LGHNA, CDR2 YNFKEQ. The CDR3 is 15 amino acids. V lost 1 base and J lost 4; bases outside the gene matches: 5.